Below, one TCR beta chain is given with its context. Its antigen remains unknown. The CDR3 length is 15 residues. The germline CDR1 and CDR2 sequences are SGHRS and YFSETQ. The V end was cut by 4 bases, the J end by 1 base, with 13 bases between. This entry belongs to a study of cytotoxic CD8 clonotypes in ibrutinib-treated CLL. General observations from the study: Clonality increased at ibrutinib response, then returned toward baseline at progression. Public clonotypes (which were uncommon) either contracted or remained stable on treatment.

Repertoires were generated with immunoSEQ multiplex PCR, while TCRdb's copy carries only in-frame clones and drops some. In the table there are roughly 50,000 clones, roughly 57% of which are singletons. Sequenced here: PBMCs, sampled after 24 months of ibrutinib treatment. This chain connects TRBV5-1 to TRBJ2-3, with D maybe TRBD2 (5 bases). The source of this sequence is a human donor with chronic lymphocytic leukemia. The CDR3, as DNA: TGCGCCAGCAGCGCACAAGGAGGCGGCACAGATACGCAGTATTTT. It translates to CASSAQGGGTDTQYF.